These T cell receptor beta chains were read from a single sample in a study of T-cell memory formation after mild COVID-19. A single record per CDR3 protein comes from TCRdb applying MiXCR to the 5' RACE reads. The sample records tens of thousands of distinct CDR3 sequences, 6% to 9.5% being singletons. Sequencing was performed on PBMCs or a T cell subset sorted from them (not recorded which). Receptors were obtained from a man in his late teens or twenties who had mild COVID-19 (a few samples of this study predate the infection). Cell type and time point are not known. CDR3s include the opening cysteine and the closing phenylalanine or tryptophan. The order of the fields is V gene, CDR3 length, CDR3 protein.

V gene: TRBV7-3
CDR3 length: 15
CDR3 protein: CASSPMGQRTDTQYF

V gene: TRBV7-3
CDR3 length: 14
CDR3 protein: CASSPSSGDREQFF

V gene: TRBV7-2
CDR3 length: 13
CDR3 protein: CASSRLGGETQYF

V gene: TRBV5-5
CDR3 length: 15
CDR3 protein: CASSGTGTSGGEQFF

V gene: TRBV12-3/TRBV12-4
CDR3 length: 13
CDR3 protein: CASRLQGSTEAFF

V gene: TRBV5-1
CDR3 length: 14
CDR3 protein: CASSLYVSADTQYF

V gene: TRBV20-1
CDR3 length: 15
CDR3 protein: CSARDPMTGNYGYTF

V gene: TRBV6-5
CDR3 length: 12
CDR3 protein: CATSAGLETQYF

V gene: TRBV6-6
CDR3 length: 18
CDR3 protein: CASSYSRQGSDGNSPLHF

V gene: TRBV11-2
CDR3 length: 15
CDR3 protein: CASSLGATMNTEAFF

V gene: TRBV27
CDR3 length: 15
CDR3 protein: CASRKYRDSNQPQHF

V gene: TRBV27
CDR3 length: 15
CDR3 protein: CASSLSGQSNQPQHF

V gene: TRBV7-2
CDR3 length: 15
CDR3 protein: CASSRNSGSADTQYF

V gene: TRBV5-1
CDR3 length: 15
CDR3 protein: CASSLGQGGTGELFF

V gene: TRBV7-2
CDR3 length: 15
CDR3 protein: CASSQSGGGNEKLFF

V gene: TRBV9
CDR3 length: 15
CDR3 protein: CASSAAGQNNQPQHF

V gene: TRBV4-3
CDR3 length: 13
CDR3 protein: CASSQGIDQPQHF

V gene: TRBV10-3
CDR3 length: 14
CDR3 protein: CAISGTGGTGELFF

V gene: TRBV5-1
CDR3 length: 14
CDR3 protein: CASSLAVNPHEQYF

V gene: TRBV20-1
CDR3 length: 14
CDR3 protein: CSARVIGQRSPLHF

V gene: TRBV7-9
CDR3 length: 14
CDR3 protein: CASSLRGAKNIQYF

V gene: TRBV9
CDR3 length: 13
CDR3 protein: CASSATGQETQYF

V gene: TRBV7-2
CDR3 length: 15
CDR3 protein: CASSLTGIHTGELFF

V gene: TRBV4-3
CDR3 length: 16
CDR3 protein: CASSPGKGGPGDTQYF

V gene: TRBV2
CDR3 length: 13
CDR3 protein: CASNPRLGTEAFF

V gene: TRBV28
CDR3 length: 13
CDR3 protein: CASSLPSGRTQYF

V gene: TRBV4-1
CDR3 length: 15
CDR3 protein: CASSQRGERKDTQYF

V gene: TRBV3-1
CDR3 length: 17
CDR3 protein: CASSPGTGARMNYGYTF

V gene: TRBV5-1
CDR3 length: 15
CDR3 protein: CASSSRGTDTGELFF

V gene: TRBV6-6
CDR3 length: 14
CDR3 protein: CASCARDKDQPQHF

V gene: TRBV7-2
CDR3 length: 15
CDR3 protein: CASSWTFSGANVLTF

V gene: TRBV5-1
CDR3 length: 12
CDR3 protein: CASSLGTEGGFF

V gene: TRBV4-3
CDR3 length: 16
CDR3 protein: CASSHLRTGGTGELFF

V gene: TRBV4-3
CDR3 length: 14
CDR3 protein: CASSQARQGYEQYF

V gene: TRBV29-1
CDR3 length: 16
CDR3 protein: CSVERDTDSGANVLTF

V gene: TRBV20-1
CDR3 length: 14
CDR3 protein: CSARAHDRVRGYTF

V gene: TRBV6-5
CDR3 length: 13
CDR3 protein: CASSRTGNSPLHF

V gene: TRBV20-1
CDR3 length: 15
CDR3 protein: CSARDRLAGSDTQYF

V gene: TRBV6-5
CDR3 length: 15
CDR3 protein: CASGGGRSLYNEQFF

V gene: TRBV7-9
CDR3 length: 15
CDR3 protein: CASSAQGASNEKLFF

V gene: TRBV19
CDR3 length: 16
CDR3 protein: CASSTPGTETYNEQFF

V gene: TRBV7-2
CDR3 length: 13
CDR3 protein: CASSLYSTGELFF

V gene: TRBV30
CDR3 length: 15
CDR3 protein: CAWSRFEGRDSPLHF

V gene: TRBV20-1
CDR3 length: 12
CDR3 protein: CSASGDPFGQYF

V gene: TRBV7-7
CDR3 length: 17
CDR3 protein: CASSVCGGPIAKNIQYF

V gene: TRBV6-2/TRBV6-3
CDR3 length: 14
CDR3 protein: CASGPLGGRYEQYF

V gene: TRBV5-6
CDR3 length: 13
CDR3 protein: CASIAGPNNEQFF

V gene: TRBV7-3
CDR3 length: 15
CDR3 protein: CASSSQGARTDTQYF

V gene: TRBV9
CDR3 length: 13
CDR3 protein: CASSGLGAEKLFF

V gene: TRBV7-8
CDR3 length: 14
CDR3 protein: CASSLSGLNSPLHF

V gene: TRBV6-5
CDR3 length: 14
CDR3 protein: CASGRDSSYNEQFF

V gene: TRBV10-3
CDR3 length: 15
CDR3 protein: CAIRASRAGQETQYF

V gene: TRBV3-1
CDR3 length: 15
CDR3 protein: CASSQEPRPAHEQYF